This passage covers 5 T cell receptor beta chains from one sample sequenced in a study of blood T cells in healthy people across ages. Primed by a sample-barcoded 5' primer and a J-beta primer mix, a second PCR proceeded for roughly 6 to 12 cycles. TCRdb processed the 5' RACE reads anew with MiXCR; each CDR3 protein has one entry. Of over 1,500,000 distinct CDR3 sequences detected, around 48% appear once; the ten largest clones hold around 2.1%. Sequenced: blood. The receptors originated from a woman between 40 and 50 years old in good health.

The chain carries TRBV9 and TRBJ2-3; TRBD2 aligns across 10 bases. V shed 4 bases and J 5 bases; nucleotides not matched to a gene: 7. CDR1 SGDLS and CDR2 YYNGEE come from the germline V gene. The length of the CDR3 is 15 residues. CDR3 loop: CASSQAGGLRDTQYF. Here the CDR3 DNA reads TGTGCCAGCAGCCAAGCGGGGGGGCTCAGAGATACGCAGTATTTT.

This chain connects TRBV5-6 to TRBJ2-5; the D gene is possibly TRBD2 (6 bases). Germline V gene lookup returns CDR1 SGHDT and CDR2 YYEEEE. This CDR3 has 16 amino acids. The V gene lost 0 bases and the J gene lost 11 bases, with 23 bases spanning the gap. The CDR3 bases are TGTGCCAGCAGCTTGGCTCCTTCAATGGAGGGAACTGAGCAGTACTTC. Amino acid sequence: CASSLAPSMEGTEQYF.

V and J are TRBV5-4 and TRBJ2-3; 11 nucleotides align to TRBD2. CDR1 is SGHNT and CDR2 is YYREEE in the germline V gene (reference sequence). This CDR3 spans 14 amino acids. After removal of 9 bases from V and 6 bases from J, the junction contained 9 bases not matched to a gene. CDR3 protein: CATSLAGARDTQYF. The CDR3 DNA reads TGTGCCACCTCACTAGCGGGGGCCAGGGATACGCAGTATTTT.

The rearrangement links TRBV2 to TRBJ2-5; either TRBD1 or TRBD2 may fit D (5 bases each). Trimming left V 7 bases short and J 0 bases short, with 15 bases between. This CDR3 comprises 15 residues. Germline CDR1 is SNHLY and CDR2 is FYNNEI. CDR3 nucleotides: TGTGCCAGCAACCGACAGCGGAGCAACCAAGAGACCCAGTACTTC. Translation: CASNRQRSNQETQYF.

DNA for the CDR3: TGTGCCAGCAGCTTAATCTCGCGGACAGGGGGTCCCTACGAGCAGTACTTC. Protein: CASSLISRTGGPYEQYF. The J gene is TRBJ2-4, the V gene TRBV7-2; 10 bases align to TRBD1. The J call is doubtful: the DNA matches TRBJ2-7 better. Per germline, CDR1 SGHTA and CDR2 FQGNSA. The CDR3 length is 17 residues.